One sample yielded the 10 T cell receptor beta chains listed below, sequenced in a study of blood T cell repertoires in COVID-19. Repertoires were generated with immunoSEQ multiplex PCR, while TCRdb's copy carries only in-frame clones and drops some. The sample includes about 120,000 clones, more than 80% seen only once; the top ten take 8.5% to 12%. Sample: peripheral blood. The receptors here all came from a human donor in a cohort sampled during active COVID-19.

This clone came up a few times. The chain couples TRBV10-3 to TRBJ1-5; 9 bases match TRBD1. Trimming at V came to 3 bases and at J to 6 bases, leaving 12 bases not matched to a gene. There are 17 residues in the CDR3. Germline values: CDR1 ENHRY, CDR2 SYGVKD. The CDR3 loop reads CAISDPRTGDVAQPQHF. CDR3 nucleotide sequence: TGTGCCATCAGTGACCCCCGGACAGGGGACGTCGCTCAGCCCCAGCATTTT.

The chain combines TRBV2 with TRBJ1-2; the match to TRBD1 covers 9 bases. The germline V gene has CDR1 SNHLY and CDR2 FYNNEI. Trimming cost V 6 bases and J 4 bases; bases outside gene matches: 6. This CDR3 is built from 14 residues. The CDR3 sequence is CASRDGTGFYGYTF. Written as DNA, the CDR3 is TGTGCCAGCAGGGACGGGACAGGGTTCTATGGCTACACCTTC.

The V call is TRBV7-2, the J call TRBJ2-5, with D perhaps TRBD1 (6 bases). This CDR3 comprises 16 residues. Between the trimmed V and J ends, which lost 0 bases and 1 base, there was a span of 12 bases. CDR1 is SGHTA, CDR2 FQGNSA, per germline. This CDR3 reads CASSLATGTLQETQYF. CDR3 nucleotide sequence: TGTGCCAGCAGCTTAGCTACCGGGACACTCCAAGAGACCCAGTACTTC.

DNA of the CDR3: TGTGCCAGCAGTGAAGTTGGGGGCGTCGACACTGAAGCTTTCTTT. Its translation: CASSEVGGVDTEAFF. The chain couples TRBV6-1 to TRBJ1-1; a possible D gene is TRBD1 (6 bases). This CDR3 region has 15 residues. V was cut by 1 base and J by 3 bases, with 12 bases left in between. Germline V gene sequence: CDR1 MNHNS, CDR2 SASEGT.

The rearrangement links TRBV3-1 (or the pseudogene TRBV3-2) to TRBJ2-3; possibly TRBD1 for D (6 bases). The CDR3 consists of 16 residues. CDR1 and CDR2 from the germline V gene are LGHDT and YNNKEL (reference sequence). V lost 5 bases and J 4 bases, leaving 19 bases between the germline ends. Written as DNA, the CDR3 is TGTGCCAGCAGCATCAGGGCAGGGGCACGTCCAGATACGCAGTATTTT. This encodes CASSIRAGARPDTQYF.

CDR3 bases: TGTGCCAGCAGTCGAGCGTACGAGCAGTACTTC. This translates into CASSRAYEQYF. This rearrangement joins TRBV6-5 to TRBJ2-7; D unresolved. Germline loops: CDR1 MNHEY, CDR2 SVGAGI. Between the trimmed V and J ends, which lost 5 bases and 4 bases, there was a span of 6 bases. The length of the CDR3 is 11 residues.

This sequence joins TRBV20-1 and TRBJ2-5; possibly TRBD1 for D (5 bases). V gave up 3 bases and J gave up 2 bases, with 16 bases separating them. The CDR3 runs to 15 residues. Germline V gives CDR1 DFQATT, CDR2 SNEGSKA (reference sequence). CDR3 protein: CSASLTATAQETQYF. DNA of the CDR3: TGCAGTGCTAGTCTTACGGCGACAGCTCAAGAGACCCAGTACTTC.

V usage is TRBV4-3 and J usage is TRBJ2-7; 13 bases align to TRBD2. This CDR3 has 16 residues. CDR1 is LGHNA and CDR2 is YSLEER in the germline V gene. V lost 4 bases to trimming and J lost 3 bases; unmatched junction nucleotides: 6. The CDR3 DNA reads TGCGCCAGCAGCCGAGAGGGACTAGCGGGACGCTACGAGCAGTACTTC. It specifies CASSREGLAGRYEQYF.

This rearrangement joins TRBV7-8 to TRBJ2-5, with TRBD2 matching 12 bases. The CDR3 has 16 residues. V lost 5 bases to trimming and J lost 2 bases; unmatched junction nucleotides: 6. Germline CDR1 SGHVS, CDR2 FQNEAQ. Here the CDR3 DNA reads TGTGCCAGCAGCGAGGGACTAGCGGGCGGTCAAGAGACCCAGTACTTC. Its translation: CASSEGLAGGQETQYF.

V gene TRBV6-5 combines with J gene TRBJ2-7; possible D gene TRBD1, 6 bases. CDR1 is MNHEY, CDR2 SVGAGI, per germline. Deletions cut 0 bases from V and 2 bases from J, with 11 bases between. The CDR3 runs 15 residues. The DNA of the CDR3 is TGTGCCAGCAGTTACTCCGGACAGAGAACCTACGAGCAGTACTTC. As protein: CASSYSGQRTYEQYF.